A single sample gave rise to the 16 T cell receptor beta chains below, sequenced in a study of patients and donors after allogeneic stem cell transplantation. TCRdb used MiXCR to reprocess the RT-PCR reads, holding one entry per CDR3 protein. This table has hundreds of thousands of distinct CDR3 sequences, about 37% appearing once. The sequenced sample consisted of blood, either unsorted or a sorted T cell fraction (not recorded which). Source of these receptors: a human donor who was either an allogeneic HSCT recipient or a stem cell or donor lymphocyte infusion donor (not recorded which). It is not recorded whose cells these are; they may come from a transplant donor.

The J gene is TRBJ2-2, the V gene TRBV12-3 or TRBV12-4; 11 bases line up with TRBD1. This CDR3 is built from 16 residues. V lost 2 bases, J lost 6 bases, and 5 bases stayed unmatched. This CDR3 is CASSLRGTGGPGELFF. The CDR3 DNA is TGTGCCAGCAGTTTACGCGGGACAGGGGGGCCCGGGGAGCTGTTTTTT.

The V call is TRBV4-1, the J call TRBJ2-1; 9 bases match TRBD2. Germline V CDR1 and CDR2: MGHRA, YSYEKL. The V segment lost 1 base and the J segment 0 bases; nucleotides outside the gene matches: 1. This CDR3 is 16 amino acids long. Here the CDR3 reads CASSQGLAASYNEQFF. CDR3 nucleotides: TGCGCCAGCAGCCAAGGACTAGCGGCCTCCTACAATGAGCAGTTCTTC.

The chain couples TRBV6-7 to TRBJ2-3; weak D call: TRBD1 (5 bases). TRBV6-7 is an ORF; its function is uncertain. This CDR3 spans 14 amino acids. V was pared by 7 bases and J by 1 base, with 12 bases between. The CDR3 DNA follows: TGTGCCAGCAATGGGGCGGCTTGCACAGATACGCAGTATTTT. This codes for CASNGAACTDTQYF.

As regards this clonotype: Possible read error: a much larger clone is one base away. V usage is TRBV7-2 and J usage is TRBJ1-2, with 9 bases fitting TRBD1. J lost 4 bases, V lost 4 bases, and 4 bases had no gene match. The germline V gene has CDR1 SGHTA and CDR2 FQGNSA. This CDR3 is 14 amino acids long. In nucleotides, the CDR3 is TGTGCCAGCAGCTCCGGGACAGGGACCTATGGCTACACCTTC. This translates into CASSSGTGTYGYTF.

The V and J genes are TRBV5-1 and TRBJ1-1, with D perhaps matching TRBD1 (5 bases). This CDR3 has 15 amino acids. V was cut by 1 base and J by 4 bases, with 14 bases left in between. The germline V gene encodes CDR1 SGHRS and CDR2 YFSETQ. CDR3 in amino acids: CASSLSGSMATEAFF. In DNA form, the CDR3 reads TGCGCCAGCAGCTTGTCAGGGAGCATGGCCACTGAAGCTTTCTTT.

V is TRBV6-6 and J is TRBJ1-1; 7 nucleotides match TRBD1. Germline loops: CDR1 MNHNY, CDR2 SVGAGI (reference sequence). The V gene end was trimmed by 6 bases and the J gene end by 0 bases; junction bases not matched to a gene: 7. The CDR3 totals 15 residues. The DNA of the CDR3 is TGTGCCAGCAGCGAACCGGGACAGTTGAACACTGAAGCTTTCTTT. It translates to CASSEPGQLNTEAFF.

This clonotype was seen a handful of times. This chain connects TRBV12-3 or TRBV12-4 to TRBJ1-2; the match to TRBD1 covers 9 bases. CDR3 length: 13 amino acids. V lost 7 bases to trimming and J lost 2 bases; unmatched junction nucleotides: 2. The CDR3 protein is CASTGTGNYGYTF. The CDR3 DNA follows: TGTGCCAGCACTGGGACAGGGAACTATGGCTACACCTTC.

Only a few counts were recorded for this clonotype. This chain uses TRBV27 with TRBJ2-1, with a weak D call TRBD1 (5 bases). V was trimmed by 4 bases and J by 5 bases, leaving 18 bases between them. Germline values: CDR1 MNHEY, CDR2 SMNVEV (reference sequence). CDR3 length equals 16 residues. CDR3 nucleotide sequence: TGTGCCAGCAGTTCGCTCCTTGGGGCCCAGAACAATGAGCAGTTCTTC. It yields the protein CASSSLLGAQNNEQFF.

This clonotype was seen a few times. The chain employs TRBV25-1 and TRBJ1-2; D ambiguous. Germline assignment: CDR1 MGHDK and CDR2 SYGVNS. V gave up 3 bases and J gave up 4 bases, with 6 bases separating them. This CDR3 is built from 12 residues. CDR3 protein: CASSDLVYGYTF. CDR3 bases: TGTGCCAGCAGTGACTTGGTCTATGGCTACACCTTC.

In its sample, this clonotype was seen a few times. V and J are TRBV6-5 and TRBJ2-1; 11 bases line up with TRBD1. CDR3 size: 17 residues. V shed 0 bases and J 1 base; nucleotides not matched to a gene: 2. CDR1 is MNHEY, CDR2 SVGAGI, per germline. The DNA for the CDR3 is TGTGCCAGCAGTTACTCAGGGACAGGGGGATCCTACAATGAGCAGTTCTTC. Protein: CASSYSGTGGSYNEQFF.

This chain uses TRBV12-3 or TRBV12-4 with TRBJ1-3; 7 bases agree with TRBD1. The CDR3 has 15 residues. V trimming: 5 bases; J trimming: 0 bases; junction bases outside the gene matches: 4. CDR3 DNA sequence: TGTGCCAGCAGTCGCGGGGACAGCTCTGGAAACACCATATATTTT. It specifies CASSRGDSSGNTIYF.

The chain joins TRBV10-3 to TRBJ1-5; D perhaps matches TRBD1 (6 bases). V dropped 5 bases and J dropped 1 base, with 12 bases sitting between them. CDR3 size: 15 residues. The germline CDR1 and CDR2 sequences are ENHRY and SYGVKD. The CDR3 loop is CAISRSGESNQPQHF. DNA for the CDR3: TGTGCCATCAGTCGGTCAGGGGAAAGCAATCAGCCCCAGCATTTT.

The chain recombines TRBV29-1 with TRBJ1-2, with D possibly being TRBD1 (5 bases). The germline V gene has CDR1 SQVTM and CDR2 ANQGSEA. The V end was cut by 5 bases, the J end by 8 bases, with 18 bases between. The CDR3 length is 13 residues. CDR3 region: CSVSGTLGRGYTF. CDR3 bases: TGCAGCGTTAGCGGGACGCTCGGTCGGGGCTACACCTTC.

The V gene is TRBV24-1, the J gene TRBJ1-2, with D tentatively TRBD1 (5 bases). V lost 5 bases to trimming and J lost 5 bases, with 11 bases between them. CDR1 and CDR2 (germline): KGHDR, SFDVKD. This CDR3 is 13 amino acids long. CDR3 nucleotide sequence: TGTGCCACCAGTGGGAGGGGTCAGTATGGCTACACCTTC. Translated: CATSGRGQYGYTF.

This clonotype was recorded a few times. V is TRBV20-1 and J is TRBJ1-1, with D possibly TRBD1 on 5 matching bases. The germline CDR1 and CDR2 sequences are DFQATT and SNEGSKA (reference sequence). V dropped 3 bases and J dropped 6 bases, with 14 bases sitting between them. The CDR3 has 13 residues. CDR3 bases: TGCAGTGCTAGGCCGACAGTTAGGTCTGAAGCTTTCTTT. Its translation: CSARPTVRSEAFF.

This clonotype has only a few counts. V is TRBV12-3 or TRBV12-4 and J is TRBJ2-5, with TRBD1 matching 7 bases. The CDR3 consists of 14 residues. V shed 4 bases, J shed 5 bases, and the junction held 7 bases outside the gene matches. The CDR3 DNA follows: TGTGCCAGCAGTTCCCCCCGACAGGGCGAGACCCAGTACTTC. It yields the protein CASSSPRQGETQYF.